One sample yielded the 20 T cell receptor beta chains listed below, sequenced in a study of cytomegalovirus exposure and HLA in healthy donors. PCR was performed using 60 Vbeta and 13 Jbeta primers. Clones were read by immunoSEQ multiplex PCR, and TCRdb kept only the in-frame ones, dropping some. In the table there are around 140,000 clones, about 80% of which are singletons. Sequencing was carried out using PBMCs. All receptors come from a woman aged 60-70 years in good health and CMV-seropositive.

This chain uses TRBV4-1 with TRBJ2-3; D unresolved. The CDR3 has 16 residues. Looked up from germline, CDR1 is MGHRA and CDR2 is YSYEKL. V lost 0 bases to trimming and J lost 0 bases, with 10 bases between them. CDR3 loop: CASSQEEAASTDTQYF. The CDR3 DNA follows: TGCGCCAGCAGCCAAGAAGAGGCAGCAAGCACAGATACGCAGTATTTT.

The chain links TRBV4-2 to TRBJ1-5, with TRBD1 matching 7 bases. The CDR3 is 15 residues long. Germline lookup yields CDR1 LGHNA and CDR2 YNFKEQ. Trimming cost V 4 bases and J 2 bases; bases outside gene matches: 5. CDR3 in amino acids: CASSRTGERNQPQHF. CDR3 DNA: TGTGCCAGCAGCCGCACAGGGGAGCGCAATCAGCCCCAGCATTTT.

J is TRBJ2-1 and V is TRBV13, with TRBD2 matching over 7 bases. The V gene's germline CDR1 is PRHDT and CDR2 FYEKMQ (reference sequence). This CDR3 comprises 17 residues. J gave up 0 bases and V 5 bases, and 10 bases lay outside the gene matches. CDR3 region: CASSHIGRGSSYNEQFF. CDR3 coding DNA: TGTGCCAGCAGCCACATTGGGAGGGGAAGCTCCTACAATGAGCAGTTCTTC.

CDR3 nucleotides: TGTGCCAGCAGCATGAGACTAGATCATGAGCAGTTCTTC. Translated: CASSMRLDHEQFF. V is TRBV7-9 and J is TRBJ2-1; D might be TRBD2 (6 bases). The length of the CDR3 is 13 residues. The germline V gene encodes CDR1 SEHNR and CDR2 FQNEAQ (reference sequence). Trimming removed 5 bases at V and 8 bases at J, with 13 bases between. The full variable domain, with the rest looked up from reference TRBV7-9 and TRBJ2-1, is DTGVSQNPRHKITKRGQNVTFRCDPISEHNRLYWYRQTLGQGPEFLTYFQNEAQLEKSRLLSDRFSAERPKGSFSTLEIQRTEQGDSAMYLCASSMRLDHEQFFGPGTRLTVL.

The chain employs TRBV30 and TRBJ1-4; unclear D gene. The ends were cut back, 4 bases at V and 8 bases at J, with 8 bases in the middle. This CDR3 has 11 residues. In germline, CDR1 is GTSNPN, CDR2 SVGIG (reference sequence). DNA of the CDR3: TGTGCCTGGAATCGGGAAGAAAAACTGTTTTTT. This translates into CAWNREEKLFF.

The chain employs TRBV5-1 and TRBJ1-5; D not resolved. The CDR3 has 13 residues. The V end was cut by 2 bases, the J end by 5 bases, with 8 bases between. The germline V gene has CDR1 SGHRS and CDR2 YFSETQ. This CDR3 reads CASSLGGYQPQHF. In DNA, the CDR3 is TGCGCCAGCAGCTTAGGAGGTTATCAGCCCCAGCATTTT.

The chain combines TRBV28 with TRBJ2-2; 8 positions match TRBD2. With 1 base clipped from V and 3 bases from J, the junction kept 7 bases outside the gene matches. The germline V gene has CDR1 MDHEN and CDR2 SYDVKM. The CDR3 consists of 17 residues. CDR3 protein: CASSLFPGTRDTGELFF. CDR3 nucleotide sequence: TGTGCCAGCAGTTTATTCCCCGGGACTAGGGACACCGGGGAGCTGTTTTTT.

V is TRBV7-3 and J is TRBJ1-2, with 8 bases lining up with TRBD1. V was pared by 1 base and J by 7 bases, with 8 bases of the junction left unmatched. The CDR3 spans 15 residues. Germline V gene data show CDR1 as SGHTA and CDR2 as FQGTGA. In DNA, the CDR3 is TGTGCCAGCAGCTTAAATCCGGACAGGGTAGCTGGCTACACCTTC. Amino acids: CASSLNPDRVAGYTF.

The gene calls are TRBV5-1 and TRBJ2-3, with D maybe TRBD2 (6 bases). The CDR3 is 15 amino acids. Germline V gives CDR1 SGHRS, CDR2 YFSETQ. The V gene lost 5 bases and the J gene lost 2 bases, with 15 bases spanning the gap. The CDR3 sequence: CASRRGGGYTDTQYF. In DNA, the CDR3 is TGCGCCAGCAGGCGCGGTGGGGGGTACACAGATACGCAGTATTTT.

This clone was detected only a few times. This chain's CDR3 is CASSENWNSLREQYF. CDR3 coding DNA: TGTGCCAGCAGTGAAAATTGGAACAGTTTACGGGAGCAGTACTTC. The chain combines TRBV6-1 with TRBJ2-7, with unresolved D. This CDR3 has 15 residues. CDR1 is MNHNS and CDR2 is SASEGT in the germline V gene. V lost 2 bases, J lost 7 bases, and 18 bases lay in between.

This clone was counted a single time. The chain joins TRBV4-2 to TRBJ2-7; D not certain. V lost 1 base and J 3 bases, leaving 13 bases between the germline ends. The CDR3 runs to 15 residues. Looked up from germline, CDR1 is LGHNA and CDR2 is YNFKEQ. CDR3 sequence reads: CASSQGGQLFYEQYF. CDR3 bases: TGTGCCAGCAGCCAAGGCGGCCAGTTGTTCTACGAGCAGTACTTC.

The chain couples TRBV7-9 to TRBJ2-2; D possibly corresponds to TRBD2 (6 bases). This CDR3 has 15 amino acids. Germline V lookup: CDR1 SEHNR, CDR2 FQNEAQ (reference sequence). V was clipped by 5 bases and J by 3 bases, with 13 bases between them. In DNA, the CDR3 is TGTGCCAGCAGCCGTGGGGGGTCGGACACCGGGGAGCTGTTTTTT. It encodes CASSRGGSDTGELFF.

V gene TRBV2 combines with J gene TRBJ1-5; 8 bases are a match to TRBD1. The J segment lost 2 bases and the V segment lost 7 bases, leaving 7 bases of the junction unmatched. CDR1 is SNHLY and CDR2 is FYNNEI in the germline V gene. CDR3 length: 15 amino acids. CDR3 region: CASKADRGGNQPQHF. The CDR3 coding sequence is TGTGCCAGCAAGGCCGACAGGGGCGGCAATCAGCCCCAGCATTTT.

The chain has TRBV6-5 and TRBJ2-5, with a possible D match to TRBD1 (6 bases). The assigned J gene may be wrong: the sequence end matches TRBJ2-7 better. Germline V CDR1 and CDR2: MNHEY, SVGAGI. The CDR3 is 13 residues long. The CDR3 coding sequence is TGTGCCAGCAGTTACGGACAGCTTTACGAGCAGTACTTC. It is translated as CASSYGQLYEQYF.

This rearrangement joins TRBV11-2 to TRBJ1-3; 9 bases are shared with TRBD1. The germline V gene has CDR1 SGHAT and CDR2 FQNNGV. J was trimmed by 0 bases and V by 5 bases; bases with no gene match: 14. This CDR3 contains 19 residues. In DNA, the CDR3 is TGTGCCAGCAGCCGTCGGACAGGGGACTTTGCCCTCTCTGGAAACACCATATATTTT. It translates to CASSRRTGDFALSGNTIYF.

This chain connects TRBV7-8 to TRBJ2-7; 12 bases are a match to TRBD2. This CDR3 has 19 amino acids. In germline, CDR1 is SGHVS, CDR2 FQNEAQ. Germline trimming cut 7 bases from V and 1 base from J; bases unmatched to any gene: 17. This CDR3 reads CASTPSPLAGGPNSYEQYF. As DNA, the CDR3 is TGTGCCAGCACCCCGTCCCCCCTAGCGGGAGGGCCGAATTCCTACGAGCAGTACTTC.

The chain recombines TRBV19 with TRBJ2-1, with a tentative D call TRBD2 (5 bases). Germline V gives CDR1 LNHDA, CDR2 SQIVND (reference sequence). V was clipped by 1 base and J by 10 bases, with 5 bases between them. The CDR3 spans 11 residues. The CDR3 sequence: CASSIAGEQFF. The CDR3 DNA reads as TGTGCCAGTAGTATAGCGGGGGAGCAGTTCTTC. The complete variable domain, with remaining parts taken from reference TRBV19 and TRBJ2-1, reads DGGITQSPKYLFRKEGQNVTLSCEQNLNHDAMYWYRQDPGQGLRLIYYSQIVNDFQKGDIAEGYSVSREKKESFPLTVTSAQKNPTAFYLCASSIAGEQFFGPGTRLTVL.

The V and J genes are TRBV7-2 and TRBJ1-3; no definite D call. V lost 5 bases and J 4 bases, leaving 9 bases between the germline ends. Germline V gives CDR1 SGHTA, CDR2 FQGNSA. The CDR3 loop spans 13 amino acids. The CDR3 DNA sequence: TGTGCCAGCAGCCGCGGGTCGGGAAACACCATATATTTT. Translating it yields CASSRGSGNTIYF.

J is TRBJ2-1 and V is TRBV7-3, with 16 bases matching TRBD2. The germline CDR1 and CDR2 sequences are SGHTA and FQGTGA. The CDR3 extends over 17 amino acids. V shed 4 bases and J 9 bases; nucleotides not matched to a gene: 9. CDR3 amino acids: CASSSDGTSGRVFEQFF. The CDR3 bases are TGTGCCAGCAGCTCGGATGGGACTAGCGGGAGGGTATTTGAGCAGTTCTTC.

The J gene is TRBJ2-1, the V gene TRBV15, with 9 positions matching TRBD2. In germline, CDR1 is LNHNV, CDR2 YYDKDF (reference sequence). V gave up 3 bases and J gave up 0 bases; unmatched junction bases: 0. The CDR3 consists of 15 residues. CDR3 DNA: TGTGCCACCAGCAGGACTAGCGGCTCCTACAATGAGCAGTTCTTC. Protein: CATSRTSGSYNEQFF.